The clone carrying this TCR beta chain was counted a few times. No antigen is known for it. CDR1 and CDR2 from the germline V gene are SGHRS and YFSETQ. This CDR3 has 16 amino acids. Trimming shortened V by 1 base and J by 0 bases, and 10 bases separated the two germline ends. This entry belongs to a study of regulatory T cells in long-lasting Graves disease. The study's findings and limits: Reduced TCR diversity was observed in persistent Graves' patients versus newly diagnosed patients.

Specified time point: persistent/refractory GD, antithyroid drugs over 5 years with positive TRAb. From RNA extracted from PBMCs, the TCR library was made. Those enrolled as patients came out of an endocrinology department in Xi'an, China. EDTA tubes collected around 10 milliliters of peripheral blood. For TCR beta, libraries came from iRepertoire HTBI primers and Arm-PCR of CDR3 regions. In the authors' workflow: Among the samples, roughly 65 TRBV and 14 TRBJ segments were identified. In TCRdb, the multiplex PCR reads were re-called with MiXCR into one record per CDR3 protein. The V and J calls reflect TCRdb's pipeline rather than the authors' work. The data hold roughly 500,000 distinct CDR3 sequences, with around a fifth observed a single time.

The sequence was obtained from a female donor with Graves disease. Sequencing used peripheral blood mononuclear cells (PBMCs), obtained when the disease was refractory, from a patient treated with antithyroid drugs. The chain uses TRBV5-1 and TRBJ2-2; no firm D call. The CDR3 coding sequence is TGCGCCAGCAGCTTGAACGTGGGGTCGAACACCGGGGAGCTGTTTTTT. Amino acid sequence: CASSLNVGSNTGELFF.